This T cell receptor beta chain emerged from a study of memory CD4+ T cells and cytomegalovirus serostatus. Background on the study: This sample comes from healthy Belgian adults, about nine CMV seropositive, some 22 seronegative.

The sort gate was single viable CD3+CD4+CD8-CD45RO+ cells for memory CD4+ T cells. Original analysis: Out-of-frame sequences were removed, leaving roughly 2.1 million distinct TCRbeta sequences. Method: immunoSEQ multiplex PCR; TCRdb's copy keeps in-frame clones and lacks some. Clone size and the V and J calls come from that table; the DNA yielded D and trimming. Of 48,000 or so clones listed, roughly 78% are singletons. As to this clone: This same CDR3 is encoded by further DNA sequences in the sample.

This CDR3 is 15 amino acids long. V was shortened by 4 bases and J by 5 bases, with 18 bases between the two germline ends. The V gene's germline CDR1 is SGDLS and CDR2 YYNGEE. This sequence joins TRBV9 and TRBJ2-5; possibly TRBD2 for D (7 bases). Sequenced: memory CD4+ T cells from blood. This receptor was identified in an adult in good health and CMV-seronegative. CDR3 nucleotide sequence: TGTGCCAGCAGCCGCCGGGGCGGGGGCCAGGAGACCCAGTACTTC. Protein sequence: CASSRRGGGQETQYF.